Described below is a single T cell receptor beta chain sequence and its context. Its target is not known. 5'RACE, which relied on constant-segment primers, yielded TCR alpha and TCR beta cDNA libraries carrying sample barcodes and UMIs. TCRdb fed the 5' RACE reads into MiXCR, producing one record per CDR3 protein. This sample has about 270,000 distinct CDR3 sequences, with 15% to 20% found just once. This sample is drawn from a study of T-cell memory formation after mild COVID-19. At the level of the study: Clusters were largely donor specific. The study, taken as a whole, reports: The CD4+ clones that contracted clustered mainly within CM and EM, and the CD8+ clones concentrated in EMRA.

Deletions cut 5 bases from V and 6 bases from J, with 10 bases between. The CDR3 contains 12 residues. The germline V gene has CDR1 SGHTA and CDR2 FQGNSA. The receptor comes from a man between 18 and 29 years old who had mild COVID-19 (a few samples of this study predate the infection). Cell type and time point are not known. The sequencing input was PBMCs or a T cell subset sorted from them (not recorded which). V is TRBV7-2 and J is TRBJ2-5; D is undetermined. The CDR3 here is CASSPQMQTQYF. Written as DNA, the CDR3 is TGTGCCAGCAGCCCCCAGATGCAGACCCAGTACTTC.